The entry below describes one T cell receptor beta chain. These data belong to a study of blood T cell repertoires in COVID-19. Per the germline V gene, CDR1 is MGHDK and CDR2 is SYGVNS. This CDR3 comprises 17 residues. Deletions cut 2 bases from V and 1 base from J, with 16 bases between. Method: immunoSEQ multiplex PCR; TCRdb's copy keeps in-frame clones and lacks some. Seen here are around 290,000 clones, about 87% observed once, and the top ten hold about 7.8%. The chain couples TRBV25-1 to TRBJ2-3; tentative D call: TRBD1 (6 bases). Specimen: peripheral blood. The receptor comes from a woman in her forties or fifties who had recovered from COVID-19. The CDR3 region has the DNA TGTGCCAGCAGTGAACTGGGCGACAGGAGGCGCACAGATACGCAGTATTTT. Translated: CASSELGDRRRTDTQYF.